These T cell receptor beta chains were read from a single sample in a study of tumor-infiltrating lymphocytes in oesophageal squamous cell carcinoma. In TCRdb, the PCR reads were re-called with MiXCR into one record per CDR3 protein. The sample gives 23,000 or so distinct CDR3 sequences, more than 30% of which show up once; less than 45% is in the top ten. Sequencing was done on a sample of esophageal tumor tissue. The receptors stem from a male donor with esophageal squamous cell carcinoma. Each CDR3 is given with its conserved first and last residue. Fields, in order: clone size, J gene, V gene, D gene, CDR3 DNA, CDR3 protein. D genes are given only for firm matches. The size of a clone is reported for some rows only, either as once, few or many, or as a class for expanded clones.

>-|TRBJ2-1|TRBV28|-
TGTGCCAGCGGACGCTTGGATGAGCAGTTCTTC
CASGRLDEQFF
>-|TRBJ1-6|TRBV28|-
TGTGCCAGCATACTAACGGGACTCAATAATTCACCCCTCCACTTT
CASILTGLNNSPLHF
>-|TRBJ1-1|TRBV12-3/TRBV12-4|-
TGTGCCAGCAGTTTAGAAGAGGCTGAAGCTTTCTTT
CASSLEEAEAFF
>-|TRBJ2-7|TRBV7-9|-
TGTGCCAGCAGCTTAGGGGGTACCGGCTCCTACGAGCAGTACTTC
CASSLGGTGSYEQYF
>few|TRBJ2-5|TRBV7-3|-
TGTGCCAGCAGCTTAAACGGAGAAGAGACCCAGTACTTC
CASSLNGEETQYF
>-|TRBJ2-7|TRBV7-2|TRBD1
TGTGCCAGCAGCTTAGTGGGACAGGTAGGCTACGAGCAGTACTTC
CASSLVGQVGYEQYF
>many|TRBJ2-2|TRBV7-9|-
TGTGCCAGCAGCTCCCCCTACGGGGAGCTGTTTTTT
CASSSPYGELFF
>-|TRBJ2-5|TRBV7-6|-
TGTGCCAGCAGCTACGCCTCGAGCGAGACCCAGTACTTC
CASSYASSETQYF
>few|TRBJ2-7|TRBV20-1|TRBD2
TGCAGTGTCAAGACTAGCGGGGAGCGCTACGAGCAGTACTTC
CSVKTSGERYEQYF
>-|TRBJ2-7|TRBV7-3|-
TGTGCCAGCAGCCAGGGAAGTGGGGCGCGGCAGTACTTC
CASSQGSGARQYF
>many|TRBJ2-5|TRBV18|-
TGTGCCAGCTCACCAGTGGCAGTACAAGAGACCCAGTACTTC
CASSPVAVQETQYF
>many|TRBJ2-1|TRBV28|TRBD1
TGTGCCAGCACCCAAGGGGGACAGGGGAGCAATGAGCAGTTCTTC
CASTQGGQGSNEQFF
>many|TRBJ2-4|TRBV7-9|-
TGTGCCAGCAGCCGGACAACCGCAACTTCCAAAAACATTCAGTACTTC
CASSRTTATSKNIQYF
>-|TRBJ1-4|TRBV7-8|-
TGTGCCAGCAGCGAAGGCCGTAATGAAAAACTGTTTTTT
CASSEGRNEKLFF
>-|TRBJ2-7|TRBV10-3|TRBD1
TGTGCCATCACGAATTCCGCGGGGACAGGGCTCGGGGGCGAGCAGTACTTC
CAITNSAGTGLGGEQYF
>few|TRBJ2-4|TRBV7-2|-
TGTGCCAGCAGCTTAATGCCCGATGGGCCCCAGTACTTC
CASSLMPDGPQYF
>-|TRBJ2-5|TRBV7-4|TRBD1
TGTGCCAGCAGCCCCTCACAGGGGGGCGGAGAGACCCAGTACTTC
CASSPSQGGGETQYF
>-|TRBJ2-3|TRBV28|-
TGTGCCAGCAGTTTAGGACCCGTCATCGATACGCAGTATTTT
CASSLGPVIDTQYF
>many|TRBJ2-3|TRBV27|TRBD2
TGTGCCAGCAGTTTAACGGGAGGGCCTGGAGATACGCAGTATTTT
CASSLTGGPGDTQYF
>once|TRBJ1-1|TRBV28|-
TGTGCCAGCAAGTCGGGGGGAACTGAAGCTTTCTTT
CASKSGGTEAFF
>once|TRBJ2-7|TRBV7-6|-
TGTGCCAGCAGCTTAGAAGAACCCTACGAGCAGTACTTC
CASSLEEPYEQYF
>-|TRBJ2-1|TRBV7-8|TRBD1
TGTGCCAGCAGCCCTCGGACAGGGGACAACAATGAGCAGTTCTTC
CASSPRTGDNNEQFF
>medium-sized|TRBJ2-3|TRBV7-3|TRBD1
TGTGCCAGCAGCCCAACCGGGACAGGGCGCACATATACGCAGTATTTT
CASSPTGTGRTYTQYF
>few|TRBJ2-7|TRBV27|-
TGTGCCAGCAGGTTCCAGGGAGCCTACGAGCAGTACTTC
CASRFQGAYEQYF
>medium-sized|TRBJ2-3|TRBV7-9|TRBD2
TGTGCCAGCAGCTTCAAAGCGGGGTTCACAGATACGCAGTATTTT
CASSFKAGFTDTQYF
>many|TRBJ2-3|TRBV19|-
TGTGCCACCAAGGAGCGGGCGAGCACAGATACGCAGTATTTT
CATKERASTDTQYF
>many|TRBJ2-1|TRBV6-1|-
TGTGCCAGCAGAAGGGGGGCCCCCTCTTACAATGAGCAGTTCTTC
CASRRGAPSYNEQFF
>-|TRBJ2-4|TRBV7-6|TRBD1
TGTGCCAGCAGCGGACAGGGACAGTGGGGAGAAGCCAAAAACATTCAGTACTTC
CASSGQGQWGEAKNIQYF
>-|TRBJ2-2|TRBV6-6|-
TGTGCCAGCAGTTACATGACGGCTAACACCGGGGAGCTGTTTTTT
CASSYMTANTGELFF
>-|TRBJ2-5|TRBV7-2|TRBD1
TGTGCCAGCAGCTCCCGAGTCGGGACAGTAGAGACCCAGTACTTC
CASSSRVGTVETQYF
>-|TRBJ2-1|TRBV6-1|TRBD2
TGTGCCAGCAGTGAATCGGGACTAGCGGTCTCCTACAATGAGCAGTTCTTC
CASSESGLAVSYNEQFF
>many|TRBJ2-2|TRBV13|TRBD2
TGTGCCAGCAGCTTGACCCGGACTAGCTATGGCGGGGAGCTGTTTTTT
CASSLTRTSYGGELFF
>few|TRBJ2-1|TRBV27|-
TGTGCCAGCAGCCGTAGGGGAGCTGACAATGAGCAGTTCTTC
CASSRRGADNEQFF
>many|TRBJ2-5|TRBV11-3|-
TGTGCCAGCAGCTCAGGCGGGGCAGGGGCGGAGACCCAGTACTTC
CASSSGGAGAETQYF
>-|TRBJ2-1|TRBV7-3|-
TGTGCCAGCAGCTTTGGCGGAGGCTACAATGAGCAGTTCTTC
CASSFGGGYNEQFF
>many|TRBJ1-6|TRBV27|TRBD1
TGTGCCAGCAGTTTATTGGACGGGACAGGGAATAATTCACCCCTCCACTTT
CASSLLDGTGNNSPLHF
>many|TRBJ2-5|TRBV5-6|-
TGTGCCAGCAGCTTGGGACCCGACCAAGAGACCCAGTACTTC
CASSLGPDQETQYF
>many|TRBJ2-3|TRBV28|-
TGTGCCAGCAGTCCCCTGGCCGGAGGGGGGGATACGCAGTATTTT
CASSPLAGGGDTQYF
>many|TRBJ2-3|TRBV24-1|TRBD2
TGTGCCACCGAGACTAGCGGGGCAGATACGCAGTATTTT
CATETSGADTQYF
>many|TRBJ2-6|TRBV4-2|-
TGTGCCAGCAGCCAAGAAGGAGCAGGGCAAATTTACTCTGGGGCCAACGTCCTGACTTTC
CASSQEGAGQIYSGANVLTF
>many|TRBJ2-7|TRBV7-8|-
TGTGCCAGCAGCTTAGGATATAGGTCACCCTACGAGCAGTACTTC
CASSLGYRSPYEQYF
>-|TRBJ2-1|TRBV11-3|-
TGTGCCAGCAGCTCAAACAGCTACAATGAGCAGTTCTTC
CASSSNSYNEQFF
>few|TRBJ2-1|TRBV29-1|-
TGCAGCGTTTTGCGGGTAGGTGAGCAGTTCTTC
CSVLRVGEQFF
>many|TRBJ1-2|TRBV6-1|-
TGTGCCAGCATCCTAGCCGTAGGTGGCTATGGCTACACCTTC
CASILAVGGYGYTF
>medium-sized|TRBJ2-1|TRBV7-3|TRBD1
TGTGCCAGCAGCTCCCGACAGGGGGACGAGCAGTTCTTC
CASSSRQGDEQFF
>many|TRBJ2-7|TRBV5-6|TRBD1
TGTGCCAGCAGCTGGCGCCCGGGACAGGGGGCGCGATTTTACTACGAGCAGTACTTC
CASSWRPGQGARFYYEQYF
>many|TRBJ2-7|TRBV27|-
TGTGCCAGCTCGAGTGGCAGGGTTACGTACGAGCAGTACTTC
CASSSGRVTYEQYF
>few|TRBJ2-7|TRBV7-2|-
TGTGCCAGCAGCTTAGTCTGGTCCTCCTACGAGCAGTACTTC
CASSLVWSSYEQYF
>-|TRBJ1-6|TRBV7-2|-
TGTGCCAGCAGGCAGACAGTGCTGGATTCACCCCTCCACTTT
CASRQTVLDSPLHF
>many|TRBJ2-1|TRBV5-4|-
TGTGCCAGCAGGCTACAGGGACCCAGCTCCTACAATGAGCAGTTCTTC
CASRLQGPSSYNEQFF
>-|TRBJ1-2|TRBV2|-
TGTGCCAGCAGTGAAGTCATGGATGGCTACACCTTC
CASSEVMDGYTF
>-|TRBJ2-5|TRBV7-2|TRBD2
TGTGCCAGCAGCGCCCGACTAGCGGGGGGGCGAGAGACCCAGTACTTC
CASSARLAGGRETQYF
>few|TRBJ2-7|TRBV12-3/TRBV12-4|TRBD2
TGTGCCAGCACTACCGGGACTAGCTATGAGCAGTACTTC
CASTTGTSYEQYF
>few|TRBJ2-5|TRBV7-2|-
TGTGCCAGCAGCTTAAGACTCAGCCAAGAGACCCAGTACTTC
CASSLRLSQETQYF
>once|TRBJ2-7|TRBV7-1|-
TGTGCCACCCGGGACACCCCCTACGAGCAGTACTTC
CATRDTPYEQYF
>-|TRBJ1-1|TRBV7-8|-
TGTGCCAGCAGCTTAGATCTTGGATTGAACACTGAAGCTTTCTTT
CASSLDLGLNTEAFF
>many|TRBJ1-1|TRBV6-6|-
TGTGCCAGCAGTTACGAGCCTCGGTGGACTGAAGCTTTCTTT
CASSYEPRWTEAFF
>medium-sized|TRBJ2-7|TRBV7-9|TRBD2
TGTGCCAGCAGCATCAACCCCACTACCTCAGGACTAGCGGGGGCCTACGAGCAGTACTTC
CASSINPTTSGLAGAYEQYF
>-|TRBJ2-1|TRBV10-2|-
TGCGCCAGCAGTAGGAACAGACAAGAGACCCAGTTCTTC
CASSRNRQETQFF